This record looks at one T cell receptor beta chain sequence and its context. The antigen remains unidentified. Losses at the gene ends were 8 bases for V and 2 bases for J; bases not matched to a gene: 5. Germline V CDR1 and CDR2: MNHEY, SVGAGI. This CDR3 spans 14 amino acids. These data originate in a study of T cell responses to AZD1222 COVID-19 vaccine. Study findings and constraints: AZD1222 recipients seropositive at baseline numbered only 6 or 7. Clonal diversity may have been underestimated, and the donors were mostly white British, with more females than males. In all cases, repertoires were sampled only after the peak T cell response.

Libraries were prepared by immunoSEQ multiplex PCR; TCRdb keeps only in-frame clonotypes and omits some of them. The table has over 75,000 clones, 75% to 90% seen once; the top ten hold about 2.5%. Sample: peripheral blood, taken 28 days after the second AZD1222 dose. V usage is TRBV6-5 and J usage is TRBJ2-3, with TRBD1 matching over 9 bases. This clonotype was sampled from an adult who received the AZD1222 COVID-19 vaccine. CDR3 nucleotide sequence: TGTGCCAGCCGCCGGGACAGGGTCACAGATACGCAGTATTTT. This translates into CASRRDRVTDTQYF.